The 18 T cell receptor beta chains in this list originate from one sample, sequenced in a study of cytomegalovirus exposure and HLA in healthy donors. It was with 60 Vbeta and 13 Jbeta primers that the PCR ran. Measured with immunoSEQ multiplex PCR; TCRdb has only the in-frame clones, and not every one. The table has fewer than 200,000 clones, roughly 80% seen once; the top ten hold around 1.7%. The sample consisted of PBMCs. The receptors were sampled from a woman between 18 and 30 years old in good health and CMV-seronegative.

This chain links TRBV6-5 with TRBJ1-2; D is perhaps TRBD1 (6 bases). Germline CDR1 reads MNHEY; CDR2 reads SVGAGI. The CDR3 has 15 amino acids. The V gene lost 6 bases and the J gene lost 4 bases, with 18 bases spanning the gap. Here the CDR3 DNA reads TGTGCCAGCAGGGCCTCGGGGGGGCGCGGCTATGGCTACACCTTC. As protein: CASRASGGRGYGYTF.

The chain has TRBV18 and TRBJ2-5, with a weak D call TRBD2 (6 bases). Trimming removed 3 bases at V and 4 bases at J, with 15 bases between. The CDR3 is 15 amino acids. The germline CDR1 and CDR2 sequences are KGHSH and LQKENI. Here the CDR3 reads CASSPTSPGGETQYF. CDR3 coding DNA: TGTGCCAGCTCACCTACAAGCCCCGGGGGAGAGACCCAGTACTTC.

The rearrangement uses TRBV5-6 and TRBJ2-2; 7 positions agree with TRBD2. With 4 bases clipped from V and 1 base from J, the junction kept 7 bases outside the gene matches. In germline, CDR1 is SGHDT, CDR2 YYEEEE. The CDR3 is made up of 16 amino acids. The CDR3 nucleotides read TGTGCCAGCAGCCACGCTGCTAGCGGGAACACCGGGGAGCTGTTTTTT. Translation: CASSHAASGNTGELFF.

This rearrangement joins TRBV27 to TRBJ2-3; 8 bases are shared with TRBD2. After removal of 3 bases from V and 7 bases from J, the junction contained 9 bases not matched to a gene. The CDR3 is made up of 15 amino acids. Germline CDR1 and CDR2: MNHEY and SMNVEV (reference sequence). The chain's CDR3 is CASSFVTSGGHTQYF. The CDR3 DNA reads as TGTGCCAGCAGTTTTGTAACTAGCGGAGGACATACGCAGTATTTT.

The chain combines TRBV5-1 with TRBJ2-3, with D maybe TRBD2 (5 bases). The CDR3 totals 16 residues. Germline-derived CDR1 and CDR2 are SGHRS and YFSETQ. Trimming removed 4 bases from V and 0 bases from J, with 15 bases in between. The CDR3 spells CASSERADTSTDTQYF. DNA of the CDR3: TGCGCCAGCAGCGAAAGAGCGGATACTAGCACAGATACGCAGTATTTT.

The rearrangement joins TRBV30 to TRBJ1-1; the D gene is possibly TRBD1 (6 bases). The CDR3 has 14 residues. Germline values: CDR1 GTSNPN, CDR2 SVGIG (reference sequence). Trimming removed 2 bases from V and 1 base from J, with 11 bases in between. In nucleotides, the CDR3 is TGTGCCTGGAGTAACGGACAGCAGAACACTGAAGCTTTCTTT. Translated, it gives CAWSNGQQNTEAFF.

CDR3 sequence (DNA): TGTGCCAGCAGTGAGTCCGGGACAGGGAGGTCTGGGGCCCAGCATTTT. It is translated as CASSESGTGRSGAQHF. V and J are TRBV2 and TRBJ1-5; 9 nucleotides match TRBD1. This CDR3 has 16 amino acids. The trim removed 3 bases at V and 11 bases at J, leaving 14 bases unmatched. Germline loops: CDR1 SNHLY, CDR2 FYNNEI. Complete variable domain (other parts from reference TRBV2 and TRBJ1-5): EPEVTQTPSHQVTQMGQEVILRCVPISNHLYFYWYRQILGQKVEFLVSFYNNEISEKSEIFDDQFSVERPDGSNFTLKIRSTKLEDSAMYFCASSESGTGRSGAQHFGDGTRLSIL.

This clone was found once. CDR3 region: CASSLGSGQPQHF. In DNA form, the CDR3 reads TGTGCCAGCAGCTTAGGGTCGGGTCAGCCCCAGCATTTT. The chain employs TRBV7-2 and TRBJ1-5; the D is unclear. V was shortened by 1 base and J by 6 bases, with 7 bases between the two germline ends. The CDR3 consists of 13 residues. CDR1 is SGHTA and CDR2 is FQGNSA in the germline V gene.

The rearrangement links TRBV7-9 to TRBJ2-1, with a weak D call TRBD1 (6 bases). V was shortened by 2 bases and J by 7 bases, with 12 bases between the two germline ends. Germline CDR1 and CDR2: SEHNR and FQNEAQ (reference sequence). The CDR3 spans 14 residues. Here the CDR3 reads CASSLLHRANEQFF. In nucleotides, the CDR3 is TGTGCCAGCAGCTTATTGCACAGGGCTAATGAGCAGTTCTTC.

The chain has TRBV6-5 and TRBJ2-3; D might be TRBD2 (6 bases). The V and J ends lost 2 bases and 3 bases respectively, with 12 bases between them. The germline gives CDR1 MNHEY, CDR2 SVGAGI. The CDR3 has 15 residues. The CDR3, as DNA: TGTGCCAGCAGTTACGGGGGGAGAAGGACAGATACGCAGTATTTT. It codes for CASSYGGRRTDTQYF.

This chain joins TRBV6-5 and TRBJ2-5; D possibly corresponds to TRBD1 (5 bases). Germline V lookup: CDR1 MNHEY, CDR2 SVGAGI. Trimming left V 0 bases short and J 5 bases short, with 13 bases between. This CDR3 contains 15 residues. The CDR3 nucleotides read TGTGCCAGCAGTTACTCCGTAGGGGTTGGGGAGACCCAGTACTTC. Translation: CASSYSVGVGETQYF.

The genes are TRBV19 and TRBJ1-5; tentative D call: TRBD1 (6 bases). Germline V gene lookup returns CDR1 LNHDA and CDR2 SQIVND (reference sequence). V gave up 5 bases and J gave up 0 bases, with 11 bases separating them. CDR3 length equals 15 residues. CDR3 loop: CASSVTGHSNQPQHF. In nucleotides, the CDR3 is TGTGCCAGTAGTGTGACAGGACATAGCAATCAGCCCCAGCATTTT.

The genes are TRBV4-3 and TRBJ2-1; no reliable D call. Trimming took 0 bases from V and 4 from J, leaving 13 bases between them. From germline, CDR1 is LGHNA and CDR2 YSLEER. The CDR3 is 16 residues long. CDR3 sequence reads: CASSQDVEIDYNEQFF. CDR3 nucleotides: TGCGCCAGCAGCCAAGACGTAGAGATAGATTACAATGAGCAGTTCTTC.

This chain joins TRBV29-1 and TRBJ2-3, with TRBD1 matching 7 bases. This CDR3 spans 16 amino acids. Germline values: CDR1 SQVTM, CDR2 ANQGSEA. The trim removed 1 base at V and 4 bases at J, leaving 11 bases unmatched. The CDR3 loop reads CSVEAPIGGLADTQYF. As DNA, the CDR3 is TGCAGCGTTGAAGCCCCGATAGGGGGCCTCGCAGATACGCAGTATTTT.

The V gene is TRBV27, the J gene TRBJ2-3; 8 positions match TRBD2. V was pared by 2 bases and J by 6 bases, with 10 bases of the junction left unmatched. The CDR3 consists of 16 residues. Germline assignment: CDR1 MNHEY and CDR2 SMNVEV (reference sequence). The CDR3 DNA is TGTGCCAGCAGTTTACTTTACGGGGGGGGAGGGGATACGCAGTATTTT. Translating gives CASSLLYGGGGDTQYF.

This chain joins TRBV5-4 and TRBJ2-3, with TRBD1 as a possible D gene (6 bases). The CDR3 covers 14 residues. The V gene's germline CDR1 is SGHNT and CDR2 YYREEE (reference sequence). V was cut by 4 bases and J by 0 bases, with 9 bases left in between. CDR3 region: CASSEGGSTDTQYF. The CDR3 DNA reads TGTGCCAGCAGCGAAGGGGGTAGCACAGATACGCAGTATTTT.

This chain uses TRBV29-1 with TRBJ1-4, with D possibly TRBD1 on 6 matching bases. CDR3 length: 14 amino acids. Germline V lookup: CDR1 SQVTM, CDR2 ANQGSEA. Between the trimmed V and J ends, which lost 6 bases and 1 base, there was a span of 12 bases. Written as DNA, the CDR3 is TGCAGCGTGGCCACAGGGCTAACTAATGAAAAACTGTTTTTT. It encodes CSVATGLTNEKLFF.

This chain links TRBV30 with TRBJ2-7; D possibly corresponds to TRBD1 (7 bases). Germline V CDR1 and CDR2: GTSNPN, SVGIG (reference sequence). The germline V and J ends were trimmed by 3 bases and 2 bases, with 14 bases remaining between them. CDR3 length equals 14 residues. In nucleotides, the CDR3 is TGTGCCTGGAGACAGACAGGGAGGCCCTACGAGCAGTACTTC. Translation gives CAWRQTGRPYEQYF. The full variable domain, with the rest looked up from reference TRBV30 and TRBJ2-7, is SQTIHQWPATLVQPVGSPLSLECTVEGTSNPNLYWYRQAAGRGLQLLFYSVGIGQISSEVPQNLSASRPQDRQFILSSKKLLLSDSGFYLCAWRQTGRPYEQYFGPGTRLTVT.